The clone carrying this T cell receptor (beta chain) was detected once. This record belongs to a study of blood T cell repertoires in COVID-19. Whole-study context: Sources were T cells, B-cell-depleted T cells, or PBMCs; the material itself was cDNA or gDNA.

The CDR3 is made up of 17 amino acids. Looked up from germline, CDR1 is SGHTA and CDR2 is FQGNSA. Trimming at V came to 6 bases and at J to 4 bases, leaving 13 bases not matched to a gene. The table came from immunoSEQ multiplex PCR; TCRdb's copy has only in-frame clones and leaves some out. The sample contains some 60,000 clones, 75% to 85% of which appear only once. The sample consisted of peripheral blood. This chain links TRBV7-2 with TRBJ1-2; 11 nucleotides line up with TRBD1. The source is a human donor in a cohort sampled during active COVID-19. The CDR3 sequence is CASSFGQGASKGYGYTF. Here the CDR3 DNA reads TGTGCCAGCAGTTTTGGACAGGGGGCGAGCAAAGGCTATGGCTACACCTTC.